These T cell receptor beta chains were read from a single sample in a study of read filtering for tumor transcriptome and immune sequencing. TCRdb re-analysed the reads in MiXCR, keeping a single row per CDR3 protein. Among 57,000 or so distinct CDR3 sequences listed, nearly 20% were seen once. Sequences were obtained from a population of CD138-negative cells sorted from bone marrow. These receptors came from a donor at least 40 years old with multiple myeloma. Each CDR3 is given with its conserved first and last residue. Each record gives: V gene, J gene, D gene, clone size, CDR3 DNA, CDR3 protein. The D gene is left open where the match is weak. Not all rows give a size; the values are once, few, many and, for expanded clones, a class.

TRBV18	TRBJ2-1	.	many	TGTGCCAGCTCACCTAGCAGGGGCAATGAGCAGTTCTTC	CASSPSRGNEQFF
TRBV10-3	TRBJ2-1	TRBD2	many	TGTGCCATCAGTGCGGGACTAGCGGGAGTCAATGAGCAGTTCTTC	CAISAGLAGVNEQFF
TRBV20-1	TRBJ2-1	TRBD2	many	TGCAGTGCTACCGGTAGCGGGAGGTTCTATGAGCAGTTCTTC	CSATGSGRFYEQFF
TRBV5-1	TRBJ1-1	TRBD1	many	TGCGCCAGCAGCCCAAATGGACAGGTCGGAAACACTGAAGCTTTCTTT	CASSPNGQVGNTEAFF
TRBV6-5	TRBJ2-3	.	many	TGTGCCAGCAGTTACGGGGGACGCCGGAGCACAGATACGCAGTATTTT	CASSYGGRRSTDTQYF
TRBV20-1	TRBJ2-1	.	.	TGCAGTGCGGGTACATATGAGCAGCTCTTC	CSAGTYEQLF
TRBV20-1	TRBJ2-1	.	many	TGCAGTCCTAGGGAGAGCTCCTACAATGAGCAGTTCTTC	CSPRESSYNEQFF
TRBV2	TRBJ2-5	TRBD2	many	TGTGCCAGCAAGATAGCGGGACTACCCCAAGAGACCCAGTACTTC	CASKIAGLPQETQYF
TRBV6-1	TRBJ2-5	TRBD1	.	TGTGCCAGCAGGCAGACAGGGTTGGAGACCCAGTACTTC	CASRQTGLETQYF
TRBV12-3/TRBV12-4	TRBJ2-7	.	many	TGTGCCAGCAGTTTCCAGGGGGGCTCCTACGAGCAGTACTTC	CASSFQGGSYEQYF
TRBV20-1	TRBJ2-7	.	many	TGCAGTGCTAGTTCCATACAGGAGCAGTACTTC	CSASSIQEQYF
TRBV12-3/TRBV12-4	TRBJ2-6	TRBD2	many	TGTGCCAGCACCCTGACTAGCGGGAGATTTGGGGCCAACGTCCTGACTTTC	CASTLTSGRFGANVLTF
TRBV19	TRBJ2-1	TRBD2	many	TGTGCCAGTAGTATTCCGGGACTAGCGGGAGGCAGTGAGCAGTTCTTC	CASSIPGLAGGSEQFF
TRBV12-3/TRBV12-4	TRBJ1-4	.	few	TGTGCCAGCGGGGAAAGGGGTGGTGAAAAACTGTTTTTT	CASGERGGEKLFF
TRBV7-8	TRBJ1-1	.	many	TGTGCCAGCAGCTTTCCCGGCCGGAACACTGAAGCTTTCTTT	CASSFPGRNTEAFF
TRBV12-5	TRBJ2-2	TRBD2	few	TGTGCTAGTGACGGACTAGCGGGAAGCACCGGGGAGCTGTTTTTT	CASDGLAGSTGELFF
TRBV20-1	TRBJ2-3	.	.	TGCAGTGCCGACCTCGGCACAGATGCGCAGTATTTT	CSADLGTDAQYF
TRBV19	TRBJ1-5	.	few	TGTGCCAGTAGTATAAGAACTGACAGCCACAATCAGCCCCAGCATTTT	CASSIRTDSHNQPQHF
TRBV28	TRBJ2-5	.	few	TGTGCCAGCAGTTCTCTCCAAGAGACCCAGTACTTC	CASSSLQETQYF
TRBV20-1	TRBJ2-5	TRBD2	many	TGCAGTGCTATGCTACGGACTAGCCCCAAAGAGACCCAGTACTTC	CSAMLRTSPKETQYF
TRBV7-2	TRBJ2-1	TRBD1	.	TGTGCCAGCAGCTTAGAGTGGGACAGGGAACAGCAGTTCTTC	CASSLEWDREQQFF
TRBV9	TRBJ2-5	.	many	TGTGCCAGTACCGGGACGGCGGGAAGTGGGGAGACCCAGTACTTC	CASTGTAGSGETQYF
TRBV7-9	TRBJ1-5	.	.	TGTGCCAGCAGCTTTGGCCTCCAGCCCCAGCATTTT	CASSFGLQPQHF
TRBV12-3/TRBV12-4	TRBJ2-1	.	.	TGTGCCAGCAAAGAAGTAGGCACACTCTACAATGAGCAGTTCTTC	CASKEVGTLYNEQFF
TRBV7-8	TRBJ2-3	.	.	TGTGCCAGCAGCTTAGTTTTCGGCAGCACAGATACGCAGTATTTT	CASSLVFGSTDTQYF
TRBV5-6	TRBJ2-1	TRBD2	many	TGTGCCAGCAGCTTCGATAGCGGGAGGTCCTACAATGAGCAGTTCTTC	CASSFDSGRSYNEQFF
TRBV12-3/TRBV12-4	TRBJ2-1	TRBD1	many	TGTGCCAGCACCGGCCAGGGGGTGCTCAATGAGCAGTTCTTC	CASTGQGVLNEQFF
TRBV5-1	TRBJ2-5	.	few	TGCGCCAGCAGCTCCGGACGGGGCCAAGAGACCCAGTACTTC	CASSSGRGQETQYF
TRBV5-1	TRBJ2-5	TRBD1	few	TGCGCCAGCAGCTGGATTACAGGGGGGGAGACCCAGTACTTC	CASSWITGGETQYF
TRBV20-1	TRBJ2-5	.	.	TGCAGTGCTAGAGCCACGAGGGGGGGAGAAGAGACCCAGTACTTC	CSARATRGGEETQYF
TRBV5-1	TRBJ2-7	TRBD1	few	TGCGCCAGCAGCCCGACAGGGAATCCCTACGAGCAGTACTTC	CASSPTGNPYEQYF
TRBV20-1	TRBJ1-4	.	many	TGCAGTGCCTCGAGAGGGGATGAAAAACTGTTTTTT	CSASRGDEKLFF
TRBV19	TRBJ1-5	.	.	TGTGCCAGTAGTTCGACGGGGGAGGTCAATCAGCCCCAGCATTTT	CASSSTGEVNQPQHF
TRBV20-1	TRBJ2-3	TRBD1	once	TGCTGTGCCGTCCCGGGACAGGAACGGACAGATACGCAGTATTTT	CCAVPGQERTDTQYF
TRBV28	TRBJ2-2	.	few	TGTGCCAGCAGTTACGGATGGGCCGGGGAGCTGTTTTTT	CASSYGWAGELFF
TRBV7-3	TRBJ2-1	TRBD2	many	TGTGCCAGCAGCTTCCCCGGGACTAGCGGGAGTAATGAGCAGTTCTTC	CASSFPGTSGSNEQFF
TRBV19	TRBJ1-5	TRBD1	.	TGTGCCAGTAGTATCTCCCTATCCGGGACAGGGATCGGTCAGCCCCAGCATTTT	CASSISLSGTGIGQPQHF
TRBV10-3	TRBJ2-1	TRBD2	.	TGTGCCATAGCCAGCGGGAGTATCACCTACAATGAGCAGTTCTTC	CAIASGSITYNEQFF
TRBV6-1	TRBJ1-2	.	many	TGTGCCAGCAGTGAAGCAGGCCCCCCCTATGGCTACACCTTC	CASSEAGPPYGYTF
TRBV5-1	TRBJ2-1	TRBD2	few	TGCGCCAGCAGCTTCAGCGGGACCCCCTACAATGAGCAGTTCTTC	CASSFSGTPYNEQFF
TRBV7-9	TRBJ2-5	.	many	TGTGCCAGCAGCTTAACCTCGGACTTCGGACAAGAGACCCAGTACTTC	CASSLTSDFGQETQYF
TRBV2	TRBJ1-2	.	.	TGTGCCAGCAGTGAAGCTCAGGGGATAGTCTATGGCTACACCTTC	CASSEAQGIVYGYTF
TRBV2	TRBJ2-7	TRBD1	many	TGTGCCAGCAGCACCCCGGGACAGTTATACGAGCAGTACTTC	CASSTPGQLYEQYF
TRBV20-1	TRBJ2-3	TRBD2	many	TGCAGTGCTAGGAGAGGTGGACTAGCGGGGCCTCGCACAGATACGCAGTATTTT	CSARRGGLAGPRTDTQYF
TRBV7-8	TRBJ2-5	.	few	TGTGCCAGCAGCGCCCCTCCAGGGACCCAGTACTTC	CASSAPPGTQYF
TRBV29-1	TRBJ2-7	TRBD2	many	TGCAGCGTCAGGACTAGCGGGAGTCTGACGCAGTACTTC	CSVRTSGSLTQYF
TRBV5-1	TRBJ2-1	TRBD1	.	TGCGCCAGCAGCTTTACAGGGGGCCTGGGGTCCTACAATGAGCAGTTCTTC	CASSFTGGLGSYNEQFF
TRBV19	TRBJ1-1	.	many	TGTGCCAGTAGTTGGGGTATCGCTGAAGCTTTCTTT	CASSWGIAEAFF
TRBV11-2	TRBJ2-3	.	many	TGTGCCAGCAACATCGCCGGGGATACGCAGTATTTT	CASNIAGDTQYF
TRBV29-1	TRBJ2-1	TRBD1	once	TGCAGCGCCCGCCCCTCAGGGGGAAGTATCAATGAGCAGTTCTTC	CSARPSGGSINEQFF
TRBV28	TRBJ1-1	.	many	TGTGCCAGCAGAGCCCCGGGAGCTATGAACACTGAAGCTTTCTTT	CASRAPGAMNTEAFF
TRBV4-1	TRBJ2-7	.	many	TGCGCCAGCACCCGACAGCTTTGCGAGCAGTACTTC	CASTRQLCEQYF
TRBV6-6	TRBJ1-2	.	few	TGTGCCAGCAGCCGGGCAGAGGGCGGCTACACCTTC	CASSRAEGGYTF
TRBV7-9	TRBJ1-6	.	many	TGTGCCAGCAGCCCCGATTCGTCCCTCCACTTT	CASSPDSSLHF
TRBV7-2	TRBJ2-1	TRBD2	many	TGTGCCAGCAGCTTTAGCGGGAGGTACGATGAGCAGTTCTTC	CASSFSGRYDEQFF
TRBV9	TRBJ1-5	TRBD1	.	TGTGCCAGCAGCGTAGGACAGGGGGGCAATCAGCCCCAGCATTTT	CASSVGQGGNQPQHF